This section outlines one TCR beta chain sequence together with its context. The antigen is not known. The sample is drawn from a study of STAT5B mutations in CD4+ large granular lymphocyte leukemia. The study, taken as a whole, reports: Top patient clones used TRBV06 genes more often: 8/27 versus 2/35 in controls.

The CDR3 is made up of 15 amino acids. The germline V gene encodes CDR1 SGHTA and CDR2 FQGNSA. V lost 5 bases and J lost 6; bases outside the gene matches: 5. Control samples were healthy donors' buffy coats. The assay was run at survey level. Sequencing was performed with immunoSEQ multiplex PCR; in TCRdb, only in-frame clones are kept and a portion is missing. The sample includes 24,000 or so clones, 74% of them seen just once. This receptor was identified in a human donor in good health. Material: CD4+ T cells from blood buffy coats. V and J are TRBV7-2 and TRBJ1-4; 11 nucleotides line up with TRBD1. The CDR3 sequence is CASSPSDRGHEKLFF. The CDR3 DNA follows: TGTGCCAGCAGCCCCTCGGACAGGGGGCATGAAAAACTGTTTTTT.